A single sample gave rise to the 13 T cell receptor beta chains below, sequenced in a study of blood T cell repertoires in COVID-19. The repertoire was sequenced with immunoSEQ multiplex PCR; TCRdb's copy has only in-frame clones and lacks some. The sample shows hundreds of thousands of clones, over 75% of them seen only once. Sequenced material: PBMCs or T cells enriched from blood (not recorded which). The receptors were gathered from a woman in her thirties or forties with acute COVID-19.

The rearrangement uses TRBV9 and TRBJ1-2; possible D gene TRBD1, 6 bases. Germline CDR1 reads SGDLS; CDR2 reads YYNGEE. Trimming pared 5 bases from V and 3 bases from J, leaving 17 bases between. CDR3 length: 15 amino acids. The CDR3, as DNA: TGTGCCAGCAGAGATCCACAGGGAGGGGACTATGGCTACACCTTC. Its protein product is CASRDPQGGDYGYTF.

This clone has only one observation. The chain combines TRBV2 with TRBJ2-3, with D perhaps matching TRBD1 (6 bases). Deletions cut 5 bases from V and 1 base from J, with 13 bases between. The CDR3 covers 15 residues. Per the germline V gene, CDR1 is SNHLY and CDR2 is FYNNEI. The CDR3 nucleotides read TGTGCCAGCAGTTTCCGGGACATACGCACAGATACGCAGTATTTT. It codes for CASSFRDIRTDTQYF.

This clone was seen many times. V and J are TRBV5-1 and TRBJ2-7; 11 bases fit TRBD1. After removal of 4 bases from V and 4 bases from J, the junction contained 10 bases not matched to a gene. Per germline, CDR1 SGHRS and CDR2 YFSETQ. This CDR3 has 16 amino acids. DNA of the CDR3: TGCGCCAGCAGCGAGGGGACAGGGGGATATTTTTACGAGCAGTACTTC. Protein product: CASSEGTGGYFYEQYF.

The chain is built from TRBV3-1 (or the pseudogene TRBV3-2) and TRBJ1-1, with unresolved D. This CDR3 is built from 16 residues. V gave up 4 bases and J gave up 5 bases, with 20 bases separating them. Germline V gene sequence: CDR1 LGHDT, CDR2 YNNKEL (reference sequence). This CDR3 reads CASSPRGGNGGTEAFF. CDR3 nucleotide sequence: TGTGCCAGCAGCCCTCGTGGAGGGAATGGTGGGACTGAAGCTTTCTTT.

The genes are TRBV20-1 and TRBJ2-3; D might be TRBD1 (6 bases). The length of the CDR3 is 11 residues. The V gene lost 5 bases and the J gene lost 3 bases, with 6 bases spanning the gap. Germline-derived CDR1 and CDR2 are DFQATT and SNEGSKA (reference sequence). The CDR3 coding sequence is TGCAGTGCTCAGGGGACAGATACGCAGTATTTT. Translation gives CSAQGTDTQYF.

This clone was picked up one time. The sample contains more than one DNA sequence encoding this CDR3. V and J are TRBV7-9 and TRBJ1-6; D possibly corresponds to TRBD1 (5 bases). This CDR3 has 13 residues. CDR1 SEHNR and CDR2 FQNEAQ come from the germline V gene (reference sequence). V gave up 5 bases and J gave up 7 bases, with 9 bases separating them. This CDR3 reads CASSLQGNSPLHF. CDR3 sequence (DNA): TGTGCCAGCAGCCTGCAGGGCAATTCACCCCTCCACTTT.

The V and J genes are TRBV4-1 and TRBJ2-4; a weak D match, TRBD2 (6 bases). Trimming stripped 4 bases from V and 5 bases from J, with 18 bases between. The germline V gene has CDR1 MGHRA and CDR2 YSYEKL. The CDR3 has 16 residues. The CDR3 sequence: CASSLTQVGGQNIQYF. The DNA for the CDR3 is TGCGCCAGCAGCCTCACGCAGGTGGGGGGTCAAAACATTCAGTACTTC.

CDR3 bases: TGCGCCAGCAGCTTGGGACTAGAAGCAGATACGCAGTATTTT. This translates into CASSLGLEADTQYF. The chain recombines TRBV5-1 with TRBJ2-3, with D tentatively TRBD2 (6 bases). The CDR3 consists of 14 residues. The V end lost 0 bases, the J end lost 4 bases, and 9 bases lay between the germline ends. The germline gives CDR1 SGHRS, CDR2 YFSETQ. Together with reference TRBV5-1 and TRBJ2-3, the CDR3 gives the full variable domain: KAGVTQTPRYLIKTRGQQVTLSCSPISGHRSVSWYQQTPGQGLQFLFEYFSETQRNKGNFPGRFSGRQFSNSRSEMNVSTLELGDSALYLCASSLGLEADTQYFGPGTRLTVL.

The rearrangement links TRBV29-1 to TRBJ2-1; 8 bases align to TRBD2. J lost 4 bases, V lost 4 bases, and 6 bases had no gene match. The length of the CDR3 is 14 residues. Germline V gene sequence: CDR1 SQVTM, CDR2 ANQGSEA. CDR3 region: CSVGRGGGYNEQFF. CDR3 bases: TGCAGCGTTGGTCGGGGGGGAGGTTACAATGAGCAGTTCTTC.

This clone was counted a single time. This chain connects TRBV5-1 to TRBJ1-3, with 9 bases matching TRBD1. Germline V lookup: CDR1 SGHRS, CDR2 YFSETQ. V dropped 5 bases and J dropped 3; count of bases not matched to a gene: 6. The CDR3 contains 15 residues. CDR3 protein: CASRAQGAGGNTIYF. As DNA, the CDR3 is TGCGCCAGCAGGGCACAGGGGGCCGGTGGAAACACCATATATTTT.

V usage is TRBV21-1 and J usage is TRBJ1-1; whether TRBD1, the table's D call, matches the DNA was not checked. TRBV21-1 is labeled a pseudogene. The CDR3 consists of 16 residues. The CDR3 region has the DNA TGTGCCAGCAGCAAAGAAGTTAGGCAGGGTTACACTGAAGCTTTCTTT. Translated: CASSKEVRQGYTEAFF.

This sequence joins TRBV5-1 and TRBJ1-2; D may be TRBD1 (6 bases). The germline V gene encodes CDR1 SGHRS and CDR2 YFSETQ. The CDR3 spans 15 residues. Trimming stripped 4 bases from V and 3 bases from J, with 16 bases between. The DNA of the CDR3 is TGCGCCAGCAGCCCCCTTAGAGGGGGTGACTATGGCTACACCTTC. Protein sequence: CASSPLRGGDYGYTF.

The CDR3 region is CASSLWGRLTSTGELFF. CDR3 DNA: TGTGCCAGCAGCTTGTGGGGCCGGCTAACAAGCACCGGGGAGCTGTTTTTT. The V call is TRBV3-1 (or the pseudogene TRBV3-2), the J call TRBJ2-2; D is perhaps TRBD1 (5 bases). This CDR3 region has 17 residues. Trimming shortened V by 5 bases and J by 4 bases, and 20 bases separated the two germline ends. The germline V gene encodes CDR1 LGHDT and CDR2 YNNKEL (reference sequence).